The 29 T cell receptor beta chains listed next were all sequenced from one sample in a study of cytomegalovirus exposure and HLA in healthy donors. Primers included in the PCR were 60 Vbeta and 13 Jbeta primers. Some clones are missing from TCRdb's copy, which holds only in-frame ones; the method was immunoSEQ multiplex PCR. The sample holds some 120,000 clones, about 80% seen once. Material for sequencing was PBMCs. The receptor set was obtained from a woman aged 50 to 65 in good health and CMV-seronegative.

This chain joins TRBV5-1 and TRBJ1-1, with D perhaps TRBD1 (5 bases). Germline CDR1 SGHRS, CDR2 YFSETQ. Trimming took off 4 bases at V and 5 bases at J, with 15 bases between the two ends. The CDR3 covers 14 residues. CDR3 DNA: TGCGCCAGCAGCGTGTGGGGGGTAGGGACTGAAGCTTTCTTT. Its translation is CASSVWGVGTEAFF.

For the CDR3, the DNA is TGTGCCAGCAGCTTAGGACTAGCAGAGACCCAGTACTTC. Translation gives CASSLGLAETQYF. The V and J genes are TRBV7-2 and TRBJ2-5; TRBD2 matches at 7 bases. This CDR3 region has 13 residues. The trim removed 1 base at V and 4 bases at J, leaving 0 bases unmatched. Germline V gene lookup returns CDR1 SGHTA and CDR2 FQGNSA.

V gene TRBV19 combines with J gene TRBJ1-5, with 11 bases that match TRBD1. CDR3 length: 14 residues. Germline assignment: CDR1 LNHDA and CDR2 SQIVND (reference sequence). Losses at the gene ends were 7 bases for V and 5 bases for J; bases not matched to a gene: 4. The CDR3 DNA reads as TGTGCCAGTAAGTTGGACAGGGGGCATCAGCCCCAGCATTTT. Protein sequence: CASKLDRGHQPQHF. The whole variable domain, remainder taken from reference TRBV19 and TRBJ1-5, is DGGITQSPKYLFRKEGQNVTLSCEQNLNHDAMYWYRQDPGQGLRLIYYSQIVNDFQKGDIAEGYSVSREKKESFPLTVTSAQKNPTAFYLCASKLDRGHQPQHFGDGTRLSIL.

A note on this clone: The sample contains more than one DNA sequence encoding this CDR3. CDR3 loop: CASSQELAYEQYF. The CDR3 DNA reads as TGCGCCAGCAGCCAAGAACTTGCCTACGAGCAGTACTTC. The chain carries TRBV4-3 and TRBJ2-7, with D unresolved. V lost 0 bases, J lost 2 bases, and 5 bases lay in between. Germline values: CDR1 LGHNA, CDR2 YSLEER. CDR3 length equals 13 residues.

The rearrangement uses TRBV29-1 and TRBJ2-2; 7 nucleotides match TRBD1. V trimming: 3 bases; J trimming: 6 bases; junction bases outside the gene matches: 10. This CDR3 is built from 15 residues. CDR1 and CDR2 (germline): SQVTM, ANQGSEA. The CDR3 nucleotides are TGCAGCGTTGAGGATTGGGGCCAGGGGGCCGGGGAGCTGTTTTTT. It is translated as CSVEDWGQGAGELFF.

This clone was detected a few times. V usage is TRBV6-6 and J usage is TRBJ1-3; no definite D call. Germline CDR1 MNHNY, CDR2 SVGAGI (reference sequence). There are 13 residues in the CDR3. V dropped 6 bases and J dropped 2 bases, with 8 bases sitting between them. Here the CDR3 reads CASRQVAGNTIYF. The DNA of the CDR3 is TGTGCCAGCAGGCAGGTAGCTGGAAACACCATATATTTT.

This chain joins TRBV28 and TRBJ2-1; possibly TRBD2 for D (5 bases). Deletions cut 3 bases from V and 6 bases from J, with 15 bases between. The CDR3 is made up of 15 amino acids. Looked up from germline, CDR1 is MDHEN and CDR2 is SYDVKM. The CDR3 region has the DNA TGTGCCAGCAGTTTCTTTTGGCTAGCAGGCAATGAGCAGTTCTTC. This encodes CASSFFWLAGNEQFF.

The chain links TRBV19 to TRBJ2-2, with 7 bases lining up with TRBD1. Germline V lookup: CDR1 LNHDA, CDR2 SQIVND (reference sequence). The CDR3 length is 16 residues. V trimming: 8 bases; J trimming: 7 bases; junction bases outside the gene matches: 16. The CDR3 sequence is CASESVEGARIGELFF. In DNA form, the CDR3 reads TGTGCCAGTGAGTCGGTCGAGGGGGCGCGTATCGGGGAGCTGTTTTTT.

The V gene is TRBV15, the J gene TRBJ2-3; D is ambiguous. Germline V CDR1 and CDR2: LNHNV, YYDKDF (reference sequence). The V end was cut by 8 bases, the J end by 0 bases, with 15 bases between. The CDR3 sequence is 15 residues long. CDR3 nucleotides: TGTGCCACCCAGACCGGCGAGACAAGCACAGATACGCAGTATTTT. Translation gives CATQTGETSTDTQYF.

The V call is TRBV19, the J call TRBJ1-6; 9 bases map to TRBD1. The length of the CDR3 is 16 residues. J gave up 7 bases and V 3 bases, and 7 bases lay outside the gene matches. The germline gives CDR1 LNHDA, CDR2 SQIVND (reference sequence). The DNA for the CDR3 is TGTGCCAGTAGTATTACAGGGGGCGAAGTAAATTCACCCCTCCACTTT. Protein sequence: CASSITGGEVNSPLHF.

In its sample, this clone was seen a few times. CDR3 nucleotide sequence: TGTGCCAGCAGCGTATTTAGCGGGATGGACAATGAGCAGTTCTTC. It translates to CASSVFSGMDNEQFF. J is TRBJ2-1 and V is TRBV9; 8 bases agree with TRBD2. CDR3 length: 15 amino acids. V trimming: 1 base; J trimming: 5 bases; junction bases outside the gene matches: 5. The V gene's germline CDR1 is SGDLS and CDR2 YYNGEE.

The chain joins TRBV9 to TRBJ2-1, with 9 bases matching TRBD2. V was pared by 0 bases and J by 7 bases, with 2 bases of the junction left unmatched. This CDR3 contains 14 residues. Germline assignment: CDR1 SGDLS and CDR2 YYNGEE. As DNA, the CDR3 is TGTGCCAGCAGCGTAGGGACTAGCGTTAATGAGCAGTTCTTC. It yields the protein CASSVGTSVNEQFF.

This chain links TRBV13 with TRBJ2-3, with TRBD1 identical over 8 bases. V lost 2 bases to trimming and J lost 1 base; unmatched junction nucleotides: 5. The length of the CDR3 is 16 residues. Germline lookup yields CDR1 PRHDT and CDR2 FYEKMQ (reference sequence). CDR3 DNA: TGTGCCAGCAGCTTAAAGGTGGGACAGGGCACAGATACGCAGTATTTT. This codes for CASSLKVGQGTDTQYF.

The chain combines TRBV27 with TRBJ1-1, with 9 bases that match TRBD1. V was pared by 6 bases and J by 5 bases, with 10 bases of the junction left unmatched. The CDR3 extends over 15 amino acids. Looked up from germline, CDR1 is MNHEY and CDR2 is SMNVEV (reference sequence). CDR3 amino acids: CASRLGTGLRTEAFF. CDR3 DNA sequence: TGTGCCAGCAGACTCGGGACAGGGTTGAGAACTGAAGCTTTCTTT.

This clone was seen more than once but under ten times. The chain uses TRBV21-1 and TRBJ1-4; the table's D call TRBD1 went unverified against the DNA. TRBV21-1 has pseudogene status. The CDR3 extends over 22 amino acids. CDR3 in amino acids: CASSKVCGLTGMKPRSNEKLFF. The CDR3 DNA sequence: TGTGCCAGCAGCAAAGTGTGCGGGTTGACAGGGATGAAACCGCGGTCTAATGAAAAACTGTTTTTT.

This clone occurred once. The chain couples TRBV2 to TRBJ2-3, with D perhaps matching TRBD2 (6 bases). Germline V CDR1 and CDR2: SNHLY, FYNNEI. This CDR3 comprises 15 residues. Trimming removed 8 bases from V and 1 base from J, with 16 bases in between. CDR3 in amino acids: CASFEGGWGTDTQYF. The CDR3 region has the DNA TGTGCCAGCTTCGAGGGAGGATGGGGCACAGATACGCAGTATTTT. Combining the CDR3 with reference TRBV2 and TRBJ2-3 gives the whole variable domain EPEVTQTPSHQVTQMGQEVILRCVPISNHLYFYWYRQILGQKVEFLVSFYNNEISEKSEIFDDQFSVERPDGSNFTLKIRSTKLEDSAMYFCASFEGGWGTDTQYFGPGTRLTVL.

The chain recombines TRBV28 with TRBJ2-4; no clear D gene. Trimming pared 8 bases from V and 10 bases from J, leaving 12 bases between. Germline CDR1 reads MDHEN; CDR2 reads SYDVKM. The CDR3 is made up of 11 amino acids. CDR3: CASLSGFIQYF. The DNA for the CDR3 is TGTGCCAGCCTGTCGGGTTTTATTCAGTACTTC.

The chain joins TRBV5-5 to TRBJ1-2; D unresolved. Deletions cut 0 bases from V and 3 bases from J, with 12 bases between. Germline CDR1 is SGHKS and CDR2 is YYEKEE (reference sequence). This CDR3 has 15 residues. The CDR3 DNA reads TGTGCCAGCAGCTTGGGTTCAAGACGGGACTATGGCTACACCTTC. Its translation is CASSLGSRRDYGYTF.

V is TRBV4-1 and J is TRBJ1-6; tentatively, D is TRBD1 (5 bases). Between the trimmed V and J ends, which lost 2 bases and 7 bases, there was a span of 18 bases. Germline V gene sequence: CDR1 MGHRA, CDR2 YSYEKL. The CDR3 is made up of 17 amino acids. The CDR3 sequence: CASSQQHFRQFNSPLHF. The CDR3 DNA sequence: TGCGCCAGCAGCCAACAACATTTCCGACAGTTCAATTCACCCCTCCACTTT.

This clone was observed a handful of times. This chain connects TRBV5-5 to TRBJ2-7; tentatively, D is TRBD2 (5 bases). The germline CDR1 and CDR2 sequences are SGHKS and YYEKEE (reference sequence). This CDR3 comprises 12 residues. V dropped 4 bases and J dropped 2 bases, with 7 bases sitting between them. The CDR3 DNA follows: TGTGCCAGCAGCCCCGGGACCTACGAGCAGTACTTC. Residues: CASSPGTYEQYF.

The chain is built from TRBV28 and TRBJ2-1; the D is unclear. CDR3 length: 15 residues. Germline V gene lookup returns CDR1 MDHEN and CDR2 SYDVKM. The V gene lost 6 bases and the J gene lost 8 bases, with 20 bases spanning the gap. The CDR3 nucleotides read TGTGCCAGCAGCCCCGGTAGTTCGTGGAGAGATGAGCAGTTCTTC. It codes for CASSPGSSWRDEQFF. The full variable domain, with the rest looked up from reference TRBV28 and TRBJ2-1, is DVKVTQSSRYLVKRTGEKVFLECVQDMDHENMFWYRQDPGLGLRLIYFSYDVKMKEKGDIPEGYSVSREKKERFSLILESASTNQTSMYLCASSPGSSWRDEQFFGPGTRLTVL.

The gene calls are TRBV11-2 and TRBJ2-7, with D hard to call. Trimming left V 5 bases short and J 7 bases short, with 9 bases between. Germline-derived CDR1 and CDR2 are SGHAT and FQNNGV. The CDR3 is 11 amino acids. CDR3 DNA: TGTGCCAGCAGCCTCAGGTGGGAGCAGTACTTC. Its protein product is CASSLRWEQYF. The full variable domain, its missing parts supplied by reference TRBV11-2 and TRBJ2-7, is EAGVAQSPRYKIIEKRQSVAFWCNPISGHATLYWYQQILGQGPKLLIQFQNNGVVDDSQLPKDRFSAERLKGVDSTLKIQPAKLEDSAVYLCASSLRWEQYFGPGTRLTVT.

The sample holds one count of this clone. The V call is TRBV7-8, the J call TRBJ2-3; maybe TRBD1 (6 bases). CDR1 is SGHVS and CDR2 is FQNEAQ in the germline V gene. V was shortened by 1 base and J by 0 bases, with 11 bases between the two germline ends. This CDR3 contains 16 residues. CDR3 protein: CASSLEIGGSTDTQYF. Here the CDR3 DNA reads TGTGCCAGCAGCTTAGAGATAGGGGGTAGCACAGATACGCAGTATTTT.

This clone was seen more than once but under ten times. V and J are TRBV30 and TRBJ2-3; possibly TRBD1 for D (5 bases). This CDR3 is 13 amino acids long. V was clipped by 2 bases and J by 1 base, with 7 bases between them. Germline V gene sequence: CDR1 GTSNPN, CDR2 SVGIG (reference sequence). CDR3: CAWSLGRTDTQYF. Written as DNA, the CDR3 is TGTGCCTGGAGTTTGGGGCGCACAGATACGCAGTATTTT. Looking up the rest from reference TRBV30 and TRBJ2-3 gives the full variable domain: SQTIHQWPATLVQPVGSPLSLECTVEGTSNPNLYWYRQAAGRGLQLLFYSVGIGQISSEVPQNLSASRPQDRQFILSSKKLLLSDSGFYLCAWSLGRTDTQYFGPGTRLTVL.

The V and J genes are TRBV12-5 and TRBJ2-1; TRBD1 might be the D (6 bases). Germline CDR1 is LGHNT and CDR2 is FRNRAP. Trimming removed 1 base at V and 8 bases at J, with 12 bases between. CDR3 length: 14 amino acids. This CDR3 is CASGLGQDSDEQFF. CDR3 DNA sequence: TGTGCTAGTGGTTTGGGACAGGATAGCGATGAGCAGTTCTTC.

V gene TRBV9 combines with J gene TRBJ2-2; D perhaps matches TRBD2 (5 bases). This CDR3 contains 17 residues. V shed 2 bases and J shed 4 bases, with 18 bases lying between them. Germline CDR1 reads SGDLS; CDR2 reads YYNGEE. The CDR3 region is CASSVYMRRKGTGELFF. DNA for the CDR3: TGTGCCAGCAGCGTTTATATGAGGAGGAAGGGCACCGGGGAGCTGTTTTTT.

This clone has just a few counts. CDR3 sequence reads: CASSQYRGFDGYTF. The DNA for the CDR3 is TGCGCCAGCAGCCAATACAGGGGTTTTGATGGCTACACCTTC. The chain couples TRBV4-3 to TRBJ1-2, with 7 bases that match TRBD1. CDR1 is LGHNA and CDR2 is YSLEER in the germline V gene. The V gene end was trimmed by 2 bases and the J gene end by 6 bases; junction bases not matched to a gene: 6. The CDR3 covers 14 residues.

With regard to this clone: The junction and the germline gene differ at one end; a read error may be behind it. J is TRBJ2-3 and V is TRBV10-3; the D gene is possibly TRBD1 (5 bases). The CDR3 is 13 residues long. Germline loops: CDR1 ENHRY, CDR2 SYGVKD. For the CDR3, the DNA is TGTGCCGTCAGGACAATTAGCACAGATACGCAGTATTTT. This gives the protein CAVRTISTDTQYF.

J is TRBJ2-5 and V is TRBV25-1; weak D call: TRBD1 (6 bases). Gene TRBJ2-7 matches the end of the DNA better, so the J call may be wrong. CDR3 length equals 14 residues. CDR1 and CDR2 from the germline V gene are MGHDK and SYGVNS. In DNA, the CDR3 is TGTGCCAGCAGCTACGGACAGAACTCCTACGAGCAGTACTTC. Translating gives CASSYGQNSYEQYF.